Presented here are 14 T cell receptor beta chains from one specimen sequenced in a study of beta chain features in type 1 diabetes. Points from the study as a whole: Moderate but significant shortening of TCRB CDR3s was recorded in all four CD4+ subsets from Type 1 diabetes patients.

No antigen is known for these receptors. Sequencing targeted expressed TCRB transcripts, as all isolated RNA had been reverse transcribed. The table came from immunoSEQ multiplex PCR; TCRdb's copy has only in-frame clones and leaves some out. In the table there are roughly 38,000 clones, 60% to 75% of which are singletons. Sample: Tregs from blood. These receptors came from a man aged 25-40 years with type 1 diabetes. Some clones in this sample may be carry-over from other donors' samples.

This clone was detected only once. The chain joins TRBV9 to TRBJ1-6; tentatively, D is TRBD1 (5 bases). The CDR3 totals 17 residues. Trimming removed 0 bases from V and 5 bases from J, with 15 bases in between. Germline V gene sequence: CDR1 SGDLS, CDR2 YYNGEE. The CDR3 DNA follows: TGTGCCAGCAGCGTAGGCGATGGAGGGACGAATAATTCACCCCTCCACTTT. Its translation is CASSVGDGGTNNSPLHF.

This chain uses TRBV6-6 with TRBJ2-2, with D possibly matching TRBD1 (5 bases). Looked up from germline, CDR1 is MNHNY and CDR2 is SVGAGI (reference sequence). This CDR3 region has 15 residues. V was clipped by 6 bases and J by 8 bases, with 19 bases between them. CDR3 loop: CASSGRQFLRGELFF. As DNA, the CDR3 is TGTGCCAGCAGCGGCCGACAGTTTCTTAGGGGGGAGCTGTTTTTT.

The chain recombines TRBV27 with TRBJ2-4; TRBD1 is a possible D gene (6 bases). CDR3 size: 12 residues. CDR1 and CDR2 (germline): MNHEY, SMNVEV (reference sequence). V was cut by 5 bases and J by 16 bases, with 18 bases left in between. CDR3 loop: CASSAGQRTLYF. The CDR3 DNA reads as TGTGCCAGCAGTGCCGGACAGCGAACCTTATACTTC.

This chain connects TRBV19 to TRBJ2-7; TRBD1 might be the D (6 bases). V lost 4 bases to trimming and J lost 3 bases, with 10 bases between them. Per germline, CDR1 LNHDA and CDR2 SQIVND (reference sequence). The CDR3 contains 13 residues. The DNA of the CDR3 is TGTGCCAGTAGTAAGGGACAACTCTACGAGCAGTACTTC. Protein product: CASSKGQLYEQYF.

This clone was counted only a few times. V gene TRBV2 combines with J gene TRBJ2-1; 7 bases align to TRBD1. This CDR3 is built from 12 residues. Per germline, CDR1 SNHLY and CDR2 FYNNEI. With V trimmed by 6 bases and J by 8 bases, 4 bases remained unmatched. The CDR3, as DNA: TGTGCCAGCAGCTACACAGGGGATGAGCAGTTCTTC. Its protein is CASSYTGDEQFF. Full variable domain (rest looked up from reference TRBV2 and TRBJ2-1): EPEVTQTPSHQVTQMGQEVILRCVPISNHLYFYWYRQILGQKVEFLVSFYNNEISEKSEIFDDQFSVERPDGSNFTLKIRSTKLEDSAMYFCASSYTGDEQFFGPGTRLTVL.

V usage is TRBV7-8 and J usage is TRBJ1-4; 7 nucleotides align to TRBD1. With 4 bases clipped from V and 5 bases from J, the junction kept 7 bases outside the gene matches. CDR3 length equals 15 residues. Germline values: CDR1 SGHVS, CDR2 FQNEAQ. The CDR3: CASSYDRVLNEKLFF. CDR3 in DNA: TGTGCCAGCAGCTATGACAGGGTGTTGAATGAAAAACTGTTTTTT.

This clone was seen more than once but under ten times. V usage is TRBV5-1 and J usage is TRBJ1-1; D remains unclear. The V gene's germline CDR1 is SGHRS and CDR2 YFSETQ. Deletions cut 4 bases from V and 1 base from J, with 14 bases between. The CDR3 runs 15 residues. The CDR3 bases are TGCGCCAGCAGCCCCTCTAGTGCCAGGAACACTGAAGCTTTCTTT. Translating gives CASSPSSARNTEAFF.

The chain has TRBV11-1 and TRBJ2-6; TRBD1 matches 9 bases. Germline V lookup: CDR1 SGHAT, CDR2 FQDESV (reference sequence). V was pared by 3 bases and J by 1 base, with 7 bases of the junction left unmatched. The CDR3 extends over 18 amino acids. The CDR3 spells CASSFRPGQGSGANVLTF. CDR3 bases: TGTGCCAGCAGCTTCCGACCGGGACAGGGATCTGGGGCCAACGTCCTGACTTTC. The full variable domain, rest sourced from reference TRBV11-1 and TRBJ2-6, is EAEVAQSPRYKITEKSQAVAFWCDPISGHATLYWYRQILGQGPELLVQFQDESVVDDSQLPKDRFSAERLKGVDSTLKIQPAELGDSAMYLCASSFRPGQGSGANVLTFGAGSRLTVL.

This chain joins TRBV7-2 and TRBJ2-1, with 11 bases identical to TRBD2. Germline CDR1 is SGHTA and CDR2 is FQGNSA. The junction had 5 bases not matched to a gene; V was cut back by 5 bases and J by 2 bases. This CDR3 comprises 16 residues. CDR3: CASSPTSGETYNEQFF. Here the CDR3 DNA reads TGTGCCAGCAGCCCGACTAGCGGGGAAACCTACAATGAGCAGTTCTTC.

The chain couples TRBV7-2 to TRBJ2-3, with TRBD2 identical over 10 bases. The V segment lost 10 bases and the J segment 3 bases; nucleotides outside the gene matches: 4. CDR1 is SGHTA, CDR2 FQGNSA, per germline. This CDR3 is built from 13 residues. The CDR3 reads CATQAGGTDTQYF. CDR3 DNA sequence: TGTGCCACCCAAGCGGGGGGGACAGATACGCAGTATTTT.

The V gene is TRBV5-1, the J gene TRBJ1-2; TRBD1 matches at 9 bases. This CDR3 is 13 amino acids long. Germline V gene lookup returns CDR1 SGHRS and CDR2 YFSETQ. V shed 4 bases, J shed 9 bases, and the junction held 7 bases outside the gene matches. For the CDR3, the DNA is TGCGCCAGCAGCCCGGGACAGGGTTGGAGCTACACCTTC. Translation gives CASSPGQGWSYTF.

CDR3 loop: CASWDLGTDTQYF. CDR3 bases: TGTGCCAGCTGGGACTTAGGCACAGATACGCAGTATTTT. The chain combines TRBV6-1 with TRBJ2-3; maybe TRBD2 (6 bases). Germline V gives CDR1 MNHNS, CDR2 SASEGT. The CDR3 is 13 amino acids. The germline V and J ends were trimmed by 8 bases and 1 base, with 10 bases remaining between them.

This chain uses TRBV2 with TRBJ1-1; a possible D gene is TRBD1 (6 bases). From germline, CDR1 is SNHLY and CDR2 FYNNEI. V dropped 6 bases and J dropped 5 bases, with 13 bases sitting between them. This CDR3 has 13 residues. For the CDR3, the DNA is TGTGCCAGCAGACAACAGGGAGATACTGAAGCTTTCTTT. Translated: CASRQQGDTEAFF.

The chain has TRBV5-4 and TRBJ2-5; D call uncertain. Deletions cut 2 bases from V and 1 base from J, with 9 bases between. The germline V gene encodes CDR1 SGHNT and CDR2 YYREEE (reference sequence). The CDR3 spans 14 residues. CDR3 amino acids: CASSLSGSQETQYF. CDR3 nucleotide sequence: TGTGCCAGCAGCTTATCCGGGTCCCAAGAGACCCAGTACTTC.